This entry lists 23 T cell receptor beta chains sequenced from one sample in a study of spatial heterogeneity in lung cancer. The time point denotes: sample taken at primary tumor resection. Sequencing was performed on whole RNA extracted from tumor and nontumor lung tissue, or from frozen PBMC, and the material was left unsorted. TCRdb re-called the 5' RACE reads with MiXCR, one entry per CDR3 protein. This sample has approximately 49,000 distinct CDR3 sequences, with 5.3% found just once. Sequences were derived from PBMCs, sampled at surgery. The receptors were sampled from a male donor with early-stage non-small cell lung cancer.

This clonotype was recorded many times. The genes are TRBV6-2 or TRBV6-3 and TRBJ2-7; perhaps TRBD2 as D (5 bases). V lost 0 bases, J lost 1 base, and 10 bases lay in between. Looked up from germline, CDR1 is MNHEY and CDR2 is SVGEGT. The length of the CDR3 is 15 residues. DNA of the CDR3: TGTGCCAGCAGTTACTCATTCGGGGTATCCTACGAGCAGTACTTC. Residues: CASSYSFGVSYEQYF.

CDR3 amino acids: CASSHYSGELFF. In nucleotides, the CDR3 is TGTGCCAGTTCACACTACTCCGGGGAGCTGTTTTTT. V gene TRBV19 combines with J gene TRBJ2-2; D unclear. The V gene lost 8 bases and the J gene lost 6 bases, with 10 bases spanning the gap. In germline, CDR1 is LNHDA, CDR2 SQIVND (reference sequence). The CDR3 totals 12 residues. Together with reference TRBV19 and TRBJ2-2, the CDR3 gives the full variable domain: DGGITQSPKYLFRKEGQNVTLSCEQNLNHDAMYWYRQDPGQGLRLIYYSQIVNDFQKGDIAEGYSVSREKKESFPLTVTSAQKNPTAFYLCASSHYSGELFFGEGSRLTVL.

This clonotype occurred many times. One end of the junction varies from germline; a read error may be responsible. The J gene is TRBJ2-3, the V gene TRBV5-4; 14 bases are shared with TRBD2. The germline CDR1 and CDR2 sequences are SGHNT and YYREEE (reference sequence). CDR3 length: 17 residues. CDR3 nucleotides: TGTGCCAGCAGCTCCCCGGGACTAGCGGGAGTTGTCGAGGTCTTGGATTTT. Translation: CASSSPGLAGVVEVLDF.

This clonotype was counted ten times or more. The rearrangement joins TRBV28 to TRBJ2-2, with 9 bases fitting TRBD1. CDR1 and CDR2 (germline): MDHEN, SYDVKM. The CDR3 contains 16 residues. The ends lost 1 base at V and 1 base at J; junction bases unmatched: 1. CDR3 in amino acids: CASSLSGQGNTGELFF. The CDR3 DNA reads as TGTGCCAGCAGTTTATCGGGACAGGGGAACACCGGGGAGCTGTTTTTT.

This clonotype has ten or more counts. The chain is built from TRBV9 and TRBJ2-1; 9 positions agree with TRBD1. The CDR3 is 17 amino acids. The trim removed 0 bases at V and 4 bases at J, leaving 8 bases unmatched. Germline CDR1 SGDLS, CDR2 YYNGEE. The CDR3 sequence is CASSVDPPGQGYNEQFF. The CDR3 nucleotides read TGTGCCAGCAGCGTAGATCCACCGGGACAGGGATACAATGAGCAGTTCTTC.

This clonotype is medium-sized. The chain carries TRBV10-2 and TRBJ2-5; TRBD2 matches at 15 bases. This CDR3 is 18 amino acids long. J gave up 9 bases and V 6 bases, and 17 bases lay outside the gene matches. The germline CDR1 and CDR2 sequences are WSHSY and SAAADI. CDR3 sequence reads: CASRPGLAGGPRMRSQYF. The CDR3 region has the DNA TGCGCCAGCAGGCCCGGACTAGCGGGAGGGCCACGGATGAGGTCCCAGTACTTC.

In this sample, this clonotype turned up many times. The genes are TRBV29-1 and TRBJ2-7; 11 bases align to TRBD2. The CDR3 sequence is 14 residues long. In germline, CDR1 is SQVTM, CDR2 ANQGSEA. Germline trimming cut 4 bases from V and 2 bases from J; bases unmatched to any gene: 4. CDR3 sequence reads: CSVGGLADTYEQYF. The CDR3 DNA sequence: TGCAGCGTTGGGGGACTAGCGGATACCTACGAGCAGTACTTC.

This clonotype was seen only a few times. The chain has TRBV3-1 and TRBJ1-6; no firm D call. There are 14 residues in the CDR3. V lost 4 bases to trimming and J lost 7 bases, with 11 bases between them. Looked up from germline, CDR1 is LGHDT and CDR2 is YNNKEL (reference sequence). The CDR3 coding sequence is TGTGCCAGCAGCCCTACGGCGGGGAATTCACCCCTCCACTTT. This gives the protein CASSPTAGNSPLHF.

This clonotype was found many times. The chain joins TRBV10-3 to TRBJ2-1; 7 bases fit TRBD2. CDR3 size: 15 residues. Germline values: CDR1 ENHRY, CDR2 SYGVKD. The junction had 5 bases not matched to a gene; V was cut back by 6 bases and J by 0 bases. The CDR3 coding sequence is TGTGCCATCAGAATAGCGGGTAGCTCCTACAATGAGCAGTTCTTC. This sequence encodes CAIRIAGSSYNEQFF.

At least ten counts were recorded for this clonotype. The chain couples TRBV25-1 to TRBJ2-1; D is perhaps TRBD2 (6 bases). The CDR3 has 15 residues. V lost 4 bases and J 1 base, leaving 11 bases between the germline ends. Germline V gene lookup returns CDR1 MGHDK and CDR2 SYGVNS. CDR3 bases: TGTGCCAGCAGTGGGAGGGTTGGGTCCTACAATGAGCAGTTCTTC. Its translation: CASSGRVGSYNEQFF.

In the case of this clonotype: This may arise from a read error, as a much more abundant clone is one base away. Here the CDR3 reads CASSLGGFNEQFF. The CDR3 nucleotides are TGTGCCAGCAGCTTGGGAGGGTTCAATGAGCAGTTCTTC. The chain couples TRBV5-5 to TRBJ2-1, with D tentatively TRBD2 (5 bases). The V and J ends lost 0 bases and 6 bases respectively, with 7 bases between them. CDR3 size: 13 residues. Per the germline V gene, CDR1 is SGHKS and CDR2 is YYEKEE (reference sequence).

This clonotype has a count of ten or more. The chain joins TRBV20-1 to TRBJ2-1, with D unclear. Trimming shortened V by 0 bases and J by 0 bases, and 12 bases separated the two germline ends. The germline gives CDR1 DFQATT, CDR2 SNEGSKA (reference sequence). This CDR3 spans 16 amino acids. This CDR3 is CSARDLAELSYNEQFF. The CDR3 DNA reads TGCAGTGCTAGAGATCTGGCGGAGCTCTCCTACAATGAGCAGTTCTTC.

This clonotype has ten or more counts. The CDR3, as DNA: TGCGCCAGCAGCCGATCGCTGGGGGGAGCCTCCTACAATGAGCAGTTCTTC. Amino acids: CASSRSLGGASYNEQFF. This chain joins TRBV4-3 and TRBJ2-1; maybe TRBD2 (6 bases). Germline CDR1 and CDR2: LGHNA and YSLEER. The CDR3 runs to 17 residues. With 4 bases removed from V and 0 bases from J, the gap between germline ends came to 16 bases.

This clonotype was observed many times. The chain has TRBV7-8 and TRBJ2-5; D remains ambiguous. The V gene lost 2 bases and the J gene lost 1 base, with 11 bases spanning the gap. CDR1 and CDR2 (germline): SGHVS, FQNEAQ. The CDR3 covers 15 residues. CDR3 loop: CASSLRRQPQETQYF. The CDR3 bases are TGTGCCAGCAGCTTAAGGCGCCAGCCCCAAGAGACCCAGTACTTC. The variable domain in full, with the rest retrieved from reference TRBV7-8 and TRBJ2-5, is GAGVSQSPRYKVAKRGQDVALRCDPISGHVSLFWYQQALGQGPEFLTYFQNEAQLDKSGLPSDRFFAERPEGSVSTLKIQRTQQEDSAVYLCASSLRRQPQETQYFGPGTRLLVL.

The chain has TRBV27 and TRBJ2-3, with 7 bases fitting TRBD2. The germline CDR1 and CDR2 sequences are MNHEY and SMNVEV (reference sequence). This CDR3 spans 14 amino acids. Trimming cost V 8 bases and J 0 bases; bases outside gene matches: 5. As DNA, the CDR3 is TGTGCCAGCGGCGCTAGCGGAAGCACAGATACGCAGTATTTT. Its protein is CASGASGSTDTQYF.

The sample holds many counts of this clonotype. V gene TRBV7-8 combines with J gene TRBJ1-1, with D perhaps TRBD1 (5 bases). V gave up 7 bases and J gave up 4 bases, with 28 bases separating them. This CDR3 is built from 18 residues. Per the germline V gene, CDR1 is SGHVS and CDR2 is FQNEAQ. For the CDR3, the DNA is TGTGCCAGCACCCAAAACCCTCGTACGGGGGGAGTGGGCACTGAAGCTTTCTTT. Translation gives CASTQNPRTGGVGTEAFF.

This clonotype has a count of ten or more. The V gene is TRBV5-5, the J gene TRBJ1-1, with D perhaps TRBD1 (5 bases). This CDR3 spans 13 amino acids. Germline lookup yields CDR1 SGHKS and CDR2 YYEKEE (reference sequence). V was trimmed by 0 bases and J by 6 bases, leaving 9 bases between them. CDR3 amino acids: CASSLGQGSEAFF. CDR3 nucleotide sequence: TGTGCCAGCAGCTTGGGGCAGGGTTCTGAAGCTTTCTTT.

This clonotype occurred many times. This chain connects TRBV29-1 to TRBJ2-7, with TRBD1 identical over 9 bases. Germline lookup yields CDR1 SQVTM and CDR2 ANQGSEA. V lost 5 bases to trimming and J lost 2 bases; unmatched junction nucleotides: 7. The CDR3 extends over 14 amino acids. CDR3 nucleotides: TGCAGCGTTTCTAGGACAGGGGATCCCTACGAGCAGTACTTC. This codes for CSVSRTGDPYEQYF.

This clonotype has a count of ten or more. V and J are TRBV20-1 and TRBJ1-6, with D possibly TRBD1 on 6 matching bases. The V end was cut by 3 bases, the J end by 3 bases, with 6 bases between. The CDR3 is 13 residues long. Per germline, CDR1 DFQATT and CDR2 SNEGSKA (reference sequence). The CDR3: CSARGHYNSPLHF. In DNA form, the CDR3 reads TGCAGTGCTAGGGGACACTATAATTCACCCCTCCACTTT.

Within the sample, this clonotype is medium-sized. The J gene is TRBJ2-1, the V gene TRBV5-1; TRBD2 matches at 11 bases. The ends lost 3 bases at V and 7 bases at J; junction bases unmatched: 3. The CDR3 has 14 residues. From germline, CDR1 is SGHRS and CDR2 YFSETQ. This chain's CDR3 is CASSSGLAENEQFF. The CDR3 nucleotides read TGCGCCAGCAGCTCGGGACTAGCGGAAAATGAGCAGTTCTTC.

This clonotype was counted ten times or more. The chain recombines TRBV6-2 or TRBV6-3 with TRBJ1-5, with D possibly TRBD1 on 5 matching bases. This CDR3 is built from 14 residues. Deletions cut 7 bases from V and 5 bases from J, with 15 bases between. The germline V gene has CDR1 MNHEY and CDR2 SVGEGT. The CDR3: CASTGQGKDQPQHF. CDR3 DNA sequence: TGTGCCAGCACGGGCCAGGGAAAAGATCAGCCCCAGCATTTT.

As regards this clonotype: One base away lies a much larger clone, so this may be a sequencing read error. This chain connects TRBV5-1 to TRBJ2-4; weak D call: TRBD1 (6 bases). The CDR3 spans 13 residues. Germline V gene lookup returns CDR1 SGHRS and CDR2 YFSETQ. Trimming took off 0 bases at V and 9 bases at J, with 10 bases between the two ends. The CDR3: CASSLGQESIQYF. Here the CDR3 DNA reads TGCGCCAGCAGCTTGGGACAGGAAAGCATTCAGTACTTC.

This clonotype was observed at least ten times. This chain uses TRBV9 with TRBJ2-7; 9 bases line up with TRBD1. Germline lookup yields CDR1 SGDLS and CDR2 YYNGEE. The CDR3 is made up of 15 amino acids. V shed 0 bases and J 3 bases; nucleotides not matched to a gene: 4. CDR3 bases: TGTGCCAGCAGCGTAGGACAGGGGGGGCTCTACGAGCAGTACTTC. Its translation: CASSVGQGGLYEQYF.